This TCR beta chain came from a study of blood T cell repertoires in COVID-19. This clone appeared a few times. TCRdb's copy holds only in-frame clones and misses some; the assay was immunoSEQ multiplex PCR. The sample records some 58,000 clones, roughly three quarters being singletons. The CDR3 is made up of 19 amino acids. V gave up 5 bases and J gave up 0 bases; unmatched junction bases: 11. Germline assignment: CDR1 LNHDA and CDR2 SQIVND (reference sequence). This clonotype originated in a human donor in a cohort sampled during active COVID-19. The sequencing sample was made of peripheral blood. The rearrangement links TRBV19 to TRBJ2-2, with TRBD2 matching 11 bases. The CDR3, as DNA: TGTGCCAGTAGTGGGGTAGGGCTAGCGGGGGGACCGAACACCGGGGAGCTGTTTTTT. It codes for CASSGVGLAGGPNTGELFF.